The 9 T cell receptor beta chains below all came from one sample that was sequenced in a study of shared T cell receptors in the human thymus. The table came from immunoSEQ multiplex PCR; TCRdb's copy has only in-frame clones and leaves some out. Of about 660,000 clones in the sample, around 89% were seen once. The same specimen was also included in a second study, on human thymus T cells.

Sequenced: thymocytes. These receptors all come from a boy less than two years old with a congenital heart defect.

V and J are TRBV4-3 and TRBJ2-7; no firm D call. The germline CDR1 and CDR2 sequences are LGHNA and YSLEER. This CDR3 is built from 14 residues. The V and J ends lost 1 base and 3 bases respectively, with 10 bases between them. The CDR3 loop is CASSQAIVGYEQYF. CDR3 in DNA: TGCGCCAGCAGCCAAGCTATAGTCGGCTACGAGCAGTACTTC.

This clone has more than one count but fewer than ten. The chain has TRBV28 and TRBJ1-3; D may be TRBD1 (5 bases). V dropped 5 bases and J dropped 4 bases, with 15 bases sitting between them. Germline V gene sequence: CDR1 MDHEN, CDR2 SYDVKM. The CDR3 is 15 residues long. For the CDR3, the DNA is TGTGCCAGCAGTCCACCAGGGCAGTTGGGAAACACCATATATTTT. Translation: CASSPPGQLGNTIYF.

The J gene is TRBJ2-7, the V gene TRBV15, with 10 bases that match TRBD2. Germline V lookup: CDR1 LNHNV, CDR2 YYDKDF (reference sequence). This CDR3 comprises 16 residues. J lost 4 bases, V lost 3 bases, and 9 bases had no gene match. The CDR3 coding sequence is TGTGCCACCAGCAGGGAACAGCGGGAGGGCCAGTACGAGCAGTACTTC. Protein: CATSREQREGQYEQYF.

The rearrangement joins TRBV13 to TRBJ2-5, with 7 bases fitting TRBD1. CDR1 and CDR2 from the germline V gene are PRHDT and FYEKMQ (reference sequence). The V gene end was trimmed by 4 bases and the J gene end by 4 bases; junction bases not matched to a gene: 3. This CDR3 spans 13 amino acids. The CDR3, as DNA: TGTGCCAGCAGCTGGACAGGTGGAGAGACCCAGTACTTC. The encoded protein is CASSWTGGETQYF.

The chain employs TRBV28 and TRBJ2-1; 13 nucleotides match TRBD2. The CDR3 is made up of 18 amino acids. Unmatched junction bases numbered 6, after V lost 0 bases and J lost 4 bases. Germline V lookup: CDR1 MDHEN, CDR2 SYDVKM. The DNA for the CDR3 is TGTGCCAGCAGTTTATGGACTAGCGGGAGGAGAGGGTACAATGAGCAGTTCTTC. This sequence encodes CASSLWTSGRRGYNEQFF. Full variable domain (missing parts from reference TRBV28 and TRBJ2-1): DVKVTQSSRYLVKRTGEKVFLECVQDMDHENMFWYRQDPGLGLRLIYFSYDVKMKEKGDIPEGYSVSREKKERFSLILESASTNQTSMYLCASSLWTSGRRGYNEQFFGPGTRLTVL.

The rearrangement joins TRBV10-3 to TRBJ2-1; 12 bases fit TRBD2. Germline CDR1 is ENHRY and CDR2 is SYGVKD. The V gene end was trimmed by 0 bases and the J gene end by 5 bases; junction bases not matched to a gene: 2. CDR3 size: 16 residues. For the CDR3, the DNA is TGTGCCATCAGTGAGTCTTGGACTAGCGGGAACAATGAGCAGTTCTTC. Protein sequence: CAISESWTSGNNEQFF.

This clone was observed a handful of times. The chain joins TRBV14 to TRBJ1-1; no firm D call. The CDR3 spans 12 residues. CDR1 is SGHDN, CDR2 FVKESK, per germline. V lost 5 bases to trimming and J lost 4 bases, with 8 bases between them. CDR3 nucleotide sequence: TGTGCCAGCAGCAGAGGGTGCACTGAAGCTTTCTTT. Protein: CASSRGCTEAFF.

The chain recombines TRBV6-5 with TRBJ2-7; TRBD2 aligns across 16 bases. CDR3 length: 16 residues. Per germline, CDR1 MNHEY and CDR2 SVGAGI. V shed 2 bases, J shed 6 bases, and the junction held 4 bases outside the gene matches. In DNA form, the CDR3 reads TGTGCCAGCAGTTACCTAGGGACTAGCGGGAGGGGCGAGCAGTACTTC. It specifies CASSYLGTSGRGEQYF.

The chain couples TRBV5-1 to TRBJ2-7; 7 nucleotides match TRBD2. Germline V gene sequence: CDR1 SGHRS, CDR2 YFSETQ. After removal of 4 bases from V and 6 bases from J, the junction contained 10 bases not matched to a gene. The CDR3 loop spans 14 amino acids. In nucleotides, the CDR3 is TGCGCCAGCAGCGCCTCCGGGACTAATCTCGAGCAGTACTTC. Translating it yields CASSASGTNLEQYF.